Sequencing of this T cell receptor (beta chain) was carried out in a study of blood T cells in healthy people across ages. Next came a second PCR, run for about 7 to 11 cycles, which used a sample-barcoded 5' primer along with a J-beta primer mix. TCRdb reanalysed the 5' RACE reads using MiXCR and keeps one entry per CDR3 protein. Altogether around 600,000 distinct CDR3 sequences are present, around 50% being singletons, with the ten largest covering approximately 23%. Trimming shortened V by 1 base and J by 3 bases, and 13 bases separated the two germline ends. The germline V gene has CDR1 SGHTA and CDR2 FQGNSA. CDR3 length: 15 residues.

The sequencing sample was made of blood. V gene TRBV7-2 combines with J gene TRBJ2-7, with a possible D match to TRBD1 (6 bases). The receptor was isolated from a man aged 80 or over in good health. DNA for the CDR3: TGTGCCAGCAGCTTAGAGGGGGTGGAAGTCTACGAGCAGTACTTC. Amino acids: CASSLEGVEVYEQYF.